Below, 17 T cell receptor beta chains from the same sample are listed, as sequenced in a study of T-cell reconstitution after alpha-beta-depleted transplantation in children. The authors prepared the TCRbeta library with unique molecular identifiers. Each CDR3 protein gets one entry after TCRdb re-called the PCR reads with MiXCR. The table has some 500,000 distinct CDR3 sequences, about 30% seen once; the top ten hold 2% to 3%. The sequences come from PBMCs from the stem cell graft donor, collected from the stem cell graft. The source is a human donor who donated a stem cell graft to a child with aplastic anemia.

The chain couples TRBV27 to TRBJ2-7; a weak D match, TRBD2 (6 bases). The V end was cut by 2 bases, the J end by 0 bases, with 8 bases between. Germline V gene lookup returns CDR1 MNHEY and CDR2 SMNVEV (reference sequence). This CDR3 is built from 14 residues. CDR3 protein: CASSLAGSSYEQYV. The CDR3 bases are TGTGCCAGCAGTTTAGCCGGGAGCTCCTACGAGCAGTACGTC.

The chain combines TRBV28 with TRBJ2-7; 8 bases are shared with TRBD2. J gave up 0 bases and V 4 bases, and 5 bases lay outside the gene matches. Germline lookup yields CDR1 MDHEN and CDR2 SYDVKM. The CDR3 extends over 15 amino acids. CDR3 sequence (DNA): TGTGCCAGCAGTTCAGCCAGCGGGAGCTCCTACGAGCAGTACTTC. As protein: CASSSASGSSYEQYF.

This clonotype has ten or more counts. The gene calls are TRBV6-1 and TRBJ2-1; 7 nucleotides align to TRBD2. Germline CDR1 reads MNHNS; CDR2 reads SASEGT. This CDR3 spans 15 amino acids. V was clipped by 7 bases and J by 2 bases; unmatched bases: 8. As DNA, the CDR3 is TGTGCCAGCACAGGGTTGGGGACTACCTACAATGAGCAGTTCTTC. Protein sequence: CASTGLGTTYNEQFF.

The chain couples TRBV24-1 to TRBJ1-4; TRBD1 matches at 8 bases. The junction had 3 bases not matched to a gene; V was cut back by 6 bases and J by 7 bases. This CDR3 comprises 13 residues. Germline CDR1 and CDR2: KGHDR and SFDVKD. This chain's CDR3 is CATSQGAREKLFF. The CDR3 bases are TGTGCCACCAGTCAGGGGGCTCGTGAAAAACTGTTTTTT.

J is TRBJ1-2 and V is TRBV30, with D possibly being TRBD1 (6 bases). Germline values: CDR1 GTSNPN, CDR2 SVGIG (reference sequence). V was clipped by 2 bases and J by 2 bases, with 12 bases between them. This CDR3 has 14 amino acids. The CDR3: CAWSSGVGNYGYTF. In nucleotides, the CDR3 is TGTGCCTGGAGTTCAGGGGTCGGAAACTATGGCTACACCTTC.

The V and J genes are TRBV9 and TRBJ2-7; 7 nucleotides align to TRBD1. This CDR3 is built from 15 residues. In germline, CDR1 is SGDLS, CDR2 YYNGEE. After removal of 0 bases from V and 7 bases from J, the junction contained 10 bases not matched to a gene. The CDR3 DNA is TGTGCCAGCAGCGTAGGAACAGGGGCCTCAGGAGAGCAGTACTTC. Translation gives CASSVGTGASGEQYF.

This clonotype has only a few counts. The chain has TRBV6-2 or TRBV6-3 and TRBJ1-1; the D is unclear. Germline lookup yields CDR1 MNHEY and CDR2 SVGEGT. V lost 7 bases to trimming and J lost 6 bases, with 9 bases between them. The CDR3 is made up of 11 amino acids. CDR3 residues: CASTFEAEAFF. DNA for the CDR3: TGTGCCAGCACTTTCGAGGCTGAAGCTTTCTTT.

The rearrangement joins TRBV14 to TRBJ2-3; 10 positions agree with TRBD1. Germline V lookup: CDR1 SGHDN, CDR2 FVKESK. The CDR3 is made up of 16 amino acids. The trim removed 3 bases at V and 0 bases at J, leaving 3 bases unmatched. In DNA form, the CDR3 reads TGTGCCAGCAGCCACGGGACAGGGGCTAGCACAGATACGCAGTATTTT. Translating gives CASSHGTGASTDTQYF.

The J gene is TRBJ2-2, the V gene TRBV12-3 or TRBV12-4; TRBD2 is a possible D gene (5 bases). Trimming pared 6 bases from V and 7 bases from J, leaving 21 bases between. CDR3 length equals 16 residues. This chain's CDR3 is CASSRLTGVSRGELFF. CDR3 DNA sequence: TGTGCCAGCAGCCGCCTGACCGGGGTTAGCCGCGGGGAGCTGTTTTTT.

The chain employs TRBV19 and TRBJ2-1; D is perhaps TRBD2 (6 bases). Germline V gives CDR1 LNHDA, CDR2 SQIVND (reference sequence). This CDR3 comprises 16 residues. V lost 5 bases to trimming and J lost 1 base, with 15 bases between them. CDR3 protein: CASSPMGGDSYNEQFF. The CDR3 region has the DNA TGTGCCAGTAGTCCTATGGGAGGTGATTCCTACAATGAGCAGTTCTTC.

This clonotype was recorded a few times. The chain links TRBV7-2 to TRBJ2-7; 7 bases align to TRBD2. The CDR3 spans 16 residues. V shed 0 bases, J shed 2 bases, and the junction held 7 bases outside the gene matches. CDR1 and CDR2 from the germline V gene are SGHTA and FQGNSA. The CDR3 here is CASSLAASGPAYEQYF. The DNA of the CDR3 is TGTGCCAGCAGCTTAGCGGCTAGCGGTCCCGCCTACGAGCAGTACTTC.

J is TRBJ1-5 and V is TRBV7-2; no reliable D call. CDR1 is SGHTA, CDR2 FQGNSA, per germline. V was cut by 6 bases and J by 11 bases, with 17 bases left in between. This CDR3 contains 13 residues. The chain's CDR3 is CASRDGAALAQHF. The DNA for the CDR3 is TGTGCCAGCAGGGACGGTGCCGCATTGGCCCAGCATTTT. Variable domain in full (rest from reference TRBV7-2 and TRBJ1-5): GAGVSQSPSNKVTEKGKDVELRCDPISGHTALYWYRQSLGQGLEFLIYFQGNSAPDKSGLPSDRFSAERTGGSVSTLTIQRTQQEDSAVYLCASRDGAALAQHFGDGTRLSIL.

The rearrangement uses TRBV24-1 and TRBJ2-2, with D perhaps TRBD1 or TRBD2 (5 bases each). V was cut by 2 bases and J by 4 bases, with 16 bases left in between. The CDR3 has 17 residues. Germline-derived CDR1 and CDR2 are KGHDR and SFDVKD. CDR3 sequence reads: CATSDWDGPIRTGELFF. The CDR3 DNA reads TGTGCCACCAGTGATTGGGACGGCCCGATTCGCACCGGGGAGCTGTTTTTT.

V is TRBV29-1 and J is TRBJ2-2, with D perhaps matching TRBD1 (5 bases). The CDR3 is 13 residues long. CDR1 and CDR2 (germline): SQVTM, ANQGSEA. V shed 7 bases and J shed 6 bases, with 15 bases lying between them. The chain's CDR3 is CSASQGTSGELFF. For the CDR3, the DNA is TGCAGCGCCTCTCAGGGAACGTCCGGGGAGCTGTTTTTT.

The rearrangement links TRBV12-3 or TRBV12-4 to TRBJ1-1; D gene uncertain. The germline V and J ends were trimmed by 6 bases and 4 bases, with 15 bases remaining between them. CDR3 length equals 14 residues. The chain's CDR3 is CASSRTPVSTEAFF. The CDR3 DNA reads as TGTGCCAGCAGCCGAACCCCGGTGTCCACTGAAGCTTTCTTT.

J is TRBJ2-1 and V is TRBV9; no clear D. The germline gives CDR1 SGDLS, CDR2 YYNGEE. Trimming took off 2 bases at V and 8 bases at J, with 23 bases between the two ends. This CDR3 comprises 17 residues. The CDR3 nucleotides read TGTGCCAGCAGCGTCTCCGTATCCCATCCTGGGTCGGATGAGCAGTTCTTC. Its protein is CASSVSVSHPGSDEQFF.

This clonotype was seen more than once but under ten times. The V and J genes are TRBV27 and TRBJ2-7, with 9 positions matching TRBD1. This CDR3 comprises 14 residues. Trimming removed 4 bases from V and 3 bases from J; junction bases left unmatched: 4. Germline lookup yields CDR1 MNHEY and CDR2 SMNVEV (reference sequence). The CDR3 is CASSSTGGLYEQYV. CDR3 in DNA: TGTGCCAGCAGTTCGACAGGGGGTCTCTACGAGCAGTACGTC.